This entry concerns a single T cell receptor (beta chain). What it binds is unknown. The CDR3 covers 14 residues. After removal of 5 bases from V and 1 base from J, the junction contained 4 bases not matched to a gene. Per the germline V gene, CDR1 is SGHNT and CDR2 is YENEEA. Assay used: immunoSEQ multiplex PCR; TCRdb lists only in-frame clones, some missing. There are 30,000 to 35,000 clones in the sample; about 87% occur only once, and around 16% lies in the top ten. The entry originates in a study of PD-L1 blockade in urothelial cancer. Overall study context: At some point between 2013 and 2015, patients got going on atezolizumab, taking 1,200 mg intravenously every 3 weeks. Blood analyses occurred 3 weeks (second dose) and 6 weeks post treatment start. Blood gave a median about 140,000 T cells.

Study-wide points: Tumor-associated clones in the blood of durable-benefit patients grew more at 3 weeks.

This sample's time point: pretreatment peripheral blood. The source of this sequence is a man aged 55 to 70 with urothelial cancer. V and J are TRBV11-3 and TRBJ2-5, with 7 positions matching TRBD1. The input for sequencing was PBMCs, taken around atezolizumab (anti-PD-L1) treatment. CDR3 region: CASSHGTAQETQYF. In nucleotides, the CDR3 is TGTGCCAGCAGCCACGGGACAGCCCAAGAGACCCAGTACTTC.